The source of this T cell receptor beta chain is a study of T cell responses to AZD1222 COVID-19 vaccine. Study-wide findings and caveats: Reportedly, close to half of spike-specific TCRs are directed against unmutated variant regions.

Repertoires were generated with immunoSEQ multiplex PCR, while TCRdb's copy carries only in-frame clones and drops some. The sample yields roughly 100,000 clones, roughly 88% seen once. In the case of this clone: The antigen is unknown.

CDR3 length: 16 amino acids. Trimming at V came to 0 bases and at J to 3 bases, leaving 7 bases not matched to a gene. Germline CDR1 and CDR2: LGHNA and YNFKEQ. The sample here was peripheral blood, taken on day 0 of AZD1222 vaccination. The chain uses TRBV4-2 and TRBJ2-5, with 7 positions matching TRBD2. The source of this sequence is an adult in good health. CDR3 nucleotides: TGTGCCAGCAGCCAAGATGAGGCGGGAGTGGAAGAGACCCAGTACTTC. It translates to CASSQDEAGVEETQYF.